The 20 T cell receptor beta chains given below trace back to one sample, sequenced in a study of T cell repertoires in cytomegalovirus infection. One entry per CDR3 protein, called by TCRdb with MiXCR from the reads. The sample consists of more than 90,000 distinct CDR3 sequences, around 10% of them appearing once. Which antigens these TCRs recognize remains unknown. The material sequenced was PBMCs, sequenced either directly or after in vitro stimulation (not recorded which). These receptors all come from a human donor in good health (CMV status not recorded). Some clones in this sample may be carry-over from other donors' samples.

The sample holds many counts of this clonotype. This chain links TRBV12-3 or TRBV12-4 with TRBJ2-7; the D gene is possibly TRBD1 (6 bases). The CDR3 spans 14 residues. The V end was cut by 3 bases, the J end by 2 bases, with 11 bases between. As DNA, the CDR3 is TGTGCCAGCAGTTTCGCAGGGGAACCCTACGAGCAGTACTTC. It specifies CASSFAGEPYEQYF.

This clonotype was seen many times. This chain joins TRBV27 and TRBJ1-6; D unresolved. The V end lost 3 bases, the J end lost 7 bases, and 7 bases lay between the germline ends. CDR1 and CDR2 (germline): MNHEY, SMNVEV (reference sequence). CDR3 length equals 13 residues. The CDR3 reads CASSFYTNSPLHF. The CDR3 coding sequence is TGTGCCAGCAGTTTTTACACGAATTCACCCCTCCACTTT.

At least ten counts were recorded for this clonotype. This rearrangement joins TRBV7-2 to TRBJ1-2; D call uncertain. Trimming took 5 bases from V and 8 from J, leaving 21 bases between them. The CDR3 has 15 residues. CDR1 is SGHTA, CDR2 FQGNSA, per germline. The CDR3 here is CASSNPVVFWEGYTF. The DNA of the CDR3 is TGTGCCAGCAGCAACCCGGTAGTTTTCTGGGAGGGCTACACCTTC.

The V and J genes are TRBV20-1 and TRBJ1-2; D is ambiguous. The length of the CDR3 is 14 residues. CDR1 is DFQATT and CDR2 is SNEGSKA in the germline V gene (reference sequence). The V end was cut by 2 bases, the J end by 0 bases, with 10 bases between. The CDR3 region is CSARKAGTNYGYTF. CDR3 sequence (DNA): TGCAGTGCTAGAAAGGCAGGAACTAACTATGGCTACACCTTC.

This sequence joins TRBV2 and TRBJ2-1; 13 positions match TRBD2. Germline values: CDR1 SNHLY, CDR2 FYNNEI. The CDR3 is 18 residues long. J lost 6 bases, V lost 7 bases, and 15 bases had no gene match. The chain's CDR3 is CASNHRGGLAGALNEQFF. DNA for the CDR3: TGTGCCAGCAATCACAGGGGAGGACTAGCGGGAGCTCTCAATGAGCAGTTCTTC.

The rearrangement uses TRBV19 and TRBJ2-5; TRBD1 matches at 9 bases. CDR1 LNHDA and CDR2 SQIVND come from the germline V gene (reference sequence). Trimming cost V 5 bases and J 5 bases; bases outside gene matches: 12. The CDR3 is 16 residues long. The CDR3 region has the DNA TGTGCCAGTAGTCGACCCCGGACAGGGGACCTTGAGACCCAGTACTTC. The encoded protein is CASSRPRTGDLETQYF.

This clonotype was seen a few times. The chain combines TRBV6-6 with TRBJ1-5; TRBD1 is a possible D gene (5 bases). Germline V gene sequence: CDR1 MNHNY, CDR2 SVGAGI (reference sequence). This CDR3 comprises 14 residues. V lost 6 bases and J 0 bases, leaving 9 bases between the germline ends. The CDR3 protein is CASREGFSNQPQHF. The CDR3 DNA reads TGTGCCAGCAGGGAGGGGTTTAGCAATCAGCCCCAGCATTTT.

In its sample, this clonotype was seen many times. The chain joins TRBV28 to TRBJ1-1, with D uncertain. Germline V CDR1 and CDR2: MDHEN, SYDVKM. Trimming pared 2 bases from V and 0 bases from J, leaving 7 bases between. The CDR3 runs 14 residues. The chain's CDR3 is CASSLRQLNTEAFF. In nucleotides, the CDR3 is TGTGCCAGCAGTTTACGGCAGTTGAACACTGAAGCTTTCTTT.

This clonotype was seen repeatedly, ten times or more. J is TRBJ2-3 and V is TRBV12-3 or TRBV12-4; tentatively, D is TRBD1 (6 bases). The CDR3 covers 14 residues. Trimming left V 4 bases short and J 2 bases short, with 10 bases between. This CDR3 is CASSSGQFTDTQYF. The DNA for the CDR3 is TGTGCCAGCAGTTCCGGACAGTTCACAGATACGCAGTATTTT.

This clonotype was counted many times. The genes are TRBV7-9 and TRBJ2-7; D call uncertain. V lost 8 bases, J lost 0 bases, and 20 bases lay in between. This CDR3 is built from 16 residues. Germline CDR1 is SEHNR and CDR2 is FQNEAQ (reference sequence). In nucleotides, the CDR3 is TGTGCCAGCGCCGCCCCGGGTCCATCGAGCTCCTACGAGCAGTACTTC. It is translated as CASAAPGPSSSYEQYF.

This clonotype was detected many times. The J gene is TRBJ1-1, the V gene TRBV4-3; D is ambiguous. CDR3 length: 14 amino acids. Germline CDR1 reads LGHNA; CDR2 reads YSLEER. Deletions cut 2 bases from V and 1 base from J, with 8 bases between. This chain's CDR3 is CASSQSRRNTEAFF. In DNA, the CDR3 is TGCGCCAGCAGCCAAAGCAGAAGGAACACTGAAGCTTTCTTT.

J is TRBJ1-2 and V is TRBV6-1; 7 nucleotides match TRBD1. Germline values: CDR1 MNHNS, CDR2 SASEGT. The CDR3 is 14 amino acids. V shed 2 bases and J 4 bases; nucleotides not matched to a gene: 4. The CDR3 sequence is CASSESWDSYGYTF. The CDR3 DNA sequence: TGTGCCAGCAGTGAAAGTTGGGACAGCTATGGCTACACCTTC.

The sample holds many counts of this clonotype. This chain connects TRBV7-9 to TRBJ2-7; D unclear. The germline gives CDR1 SEHNR, CDR2 FQNEAQ (reference sequence). Trimming removed 4 bases from V and 0 bases from J, with 7 bases in between. The CDR3 covers 13 residues. The CDR3 protein is CASSSKSSYEQYF. CDR3 in DNA: TGTGCCAGCAGCTCCAAGAGCTCCTACGAGCAGTACTTC. The full variable domain, rest sourced from reference TRBV7-9 and TRBJ2-7, is DTGVSQNPRHKITKRGQNVTFRCDPISEHNRLYWYRQTLGQGPEFLTYFQNEAQLEKSRLLSDRFSAERPKGSFSTLEIQRTEQGDSAMYLCASSSKSSYEQYFGPGTRLTVT.

This clonotype was detected a few times. V gene TRBV6-2 or TRBV6-3 combines with J gene TRBJ2-7, with TRBD2 as a possible D gene (6 bases). Trimming removed 6 bases from V and 8 bases from J, with 17 bases in between. CDR3 length: 13 amino acids. Per germline, CDR1 MNHEY and CDR2 SVGEGT. The CDR3 DNA is TGTGCCAGCAGAGAAGTCTACCGGGAGCAGCAGTACTTC. The encoded protein is CASREVYREQQYF.

This clonotype was recorded at least ten times. This sequence joins TRBV6-2 or TRBV6-3 and TRBJ2-7; TRBD1 aligns across 9 bases. Germline-derived CDR1 and CDR2 are MNHEY and SVGEGT. The CDR3 is 16 residues long. V was pared by 5 bases and J by 3 bases, with 11 bases of the junction left unmatched. CDR3 coding DNA: TGTGCCAGCAGTCCCGACCCGGGACAGGGAAACTACGAGCAGTACGTC. Translation gives CASSPDPGQGNYEQYV.

This clonotype was recorded many times. The CDR3 nucleotides are TGTGCCAGCAGCCCCCGGTGGGTCGGGAGCAGTAATGAGCAGTTCTTC. It encodes CASSPRWVGSSNEQFF. This chain uses TRBV7-2 with TRBJ2-1; D may be TRBD2 (6 bases). Germline V gene data show CDR1 as SGHTA and CDR2 as FQGNSA. Trimming took 5 bases from V and 7 from J, leaving 21 bases between them. The CDR3 contains 16 residues.

The J gene is TRBJ1-6, the V gene TRBV18; a weak D match, TRBD1 (5 bases). The CDR3 contains 16 residues. With 3 bases removed from V and 0 bases from J, the gap between germline ends came to 9 bases. Germline V CDR1 and CDR2: KGHSH, LQKENI. This CDR3 is CASSPLQVSYNSPLHF. As DNA, the CDR3 is TGTGCCAGCTCACCTCTACAGGTCTCCTATAATTCACCCCTCCACTTT.

This clonotype appeared many times. The chain has TRBV6-2 or TRBV6-3 and TRBJ1-1, with TRBD1 matching over 9 bases. In germline, CDR1 is MNHEY, CDR2 SVGEGT. The CDR3 runs 15 residues. The trim removed 6 bases at V and 6 bases at J, leaving 11 bases unmatched. CDR3 amino acids: CASSRQGVISAEAFF. In DNA, the CDR3 is TGTGCCAGCAGCCGACAGGGGGTGATTTCGGCTGAAGCTTTCTTT.

The DNA of the CDR3 is TGTGCCAGCAGCTATGGGGCTGGCAATGAGCAGTTCTTC. This encodes CASSYGAGNEQFF. The chain employs TRBV28 and TRBJ2-1, with TRBD1 as a possible D gene (5 bases). The CDR3 runs to 13 residues. Germline CDR1 MDHEN, CDR2 SYDVKM. V lost 6 bases and J 6 bases, leaving 12 bases between the germline ends.

In its sample, this clonotype was seen a few times. The genes are TRBV19 and TRBJ2-1; TRBD1 aligns across 9 bases. V was pared by 6 bases and J by 4 bases, with 10 bases of the junction left unmatched. This CDR3 spans 16 amino acids. The germline CDR1 and CDR2 sequences are LNHDA and SQIVND (reference sequence). The chain's CDR3 is CASSPGRGQGYNEQFF. The CDR3 DNA sequence: TGTGCCAGTAGCCCCGGGCGGGGACAGGGTTACAATGAGCAGTTCTTC.